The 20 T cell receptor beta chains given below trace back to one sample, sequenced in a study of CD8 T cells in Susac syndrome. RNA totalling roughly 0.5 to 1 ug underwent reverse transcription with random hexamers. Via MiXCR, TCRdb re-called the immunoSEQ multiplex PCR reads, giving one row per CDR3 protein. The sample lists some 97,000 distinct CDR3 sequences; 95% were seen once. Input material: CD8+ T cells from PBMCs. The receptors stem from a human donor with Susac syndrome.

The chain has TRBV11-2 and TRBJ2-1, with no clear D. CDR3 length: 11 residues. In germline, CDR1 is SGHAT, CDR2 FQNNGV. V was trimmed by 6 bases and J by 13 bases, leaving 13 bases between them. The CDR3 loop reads CASSPSWGQFF. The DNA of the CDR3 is TGTGCCAGCAGTCCCTCCTGGGGACAGTTCTTC.

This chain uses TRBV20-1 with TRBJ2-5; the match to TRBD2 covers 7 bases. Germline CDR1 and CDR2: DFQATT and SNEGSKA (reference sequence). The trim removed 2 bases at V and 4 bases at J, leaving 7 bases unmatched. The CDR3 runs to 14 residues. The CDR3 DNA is TGCAGTGCTAGATACCGCGGGGGATCAGAGACCCAGTACTTC. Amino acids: CSARYRGGSETQYF.

The CDR3 here is CATSDLIGSEQFF. Here the CDR3 DNA reads TGTGCCACCAGTGATTTGATTGGGTCTGAGCAGTTCTTC. The V call is TRBV24-1, the J call TRBJ2-1; D gene uncertain. V lost 0 bases and J lost 9, with 8 bases in between. The CDR3 extends over 13 amino acids. Looked up from germline, CDR1 is KGHDR and CDR2 is SFDVKD.

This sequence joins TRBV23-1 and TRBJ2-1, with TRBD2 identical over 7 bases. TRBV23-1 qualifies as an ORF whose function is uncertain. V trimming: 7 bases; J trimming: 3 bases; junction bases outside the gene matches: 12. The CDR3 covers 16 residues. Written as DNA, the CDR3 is TGCGCCAGCATCAAAGCGGGGACCCCGCACTACAATGAGCAGTTCTTC. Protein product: CASIKAGTPHYNEQFF.

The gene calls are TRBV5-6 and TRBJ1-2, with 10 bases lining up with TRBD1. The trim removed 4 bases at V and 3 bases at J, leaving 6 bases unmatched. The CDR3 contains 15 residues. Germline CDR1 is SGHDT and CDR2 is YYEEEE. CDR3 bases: TGTGCCAGCAGCCCATCAGGGACAGGGGACTATGGCTACACCTTC. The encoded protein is CASSPSGTGDYGYTF.

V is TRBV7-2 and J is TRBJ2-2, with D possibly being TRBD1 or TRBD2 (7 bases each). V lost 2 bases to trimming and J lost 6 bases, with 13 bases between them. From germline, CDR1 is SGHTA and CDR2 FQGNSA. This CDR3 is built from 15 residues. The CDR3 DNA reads TGTGCCAGCAGCTTAAAGGCAGGGGGGGCCGGGGAGCTGTTTTTT. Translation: CASSLKAGGAGELFF.

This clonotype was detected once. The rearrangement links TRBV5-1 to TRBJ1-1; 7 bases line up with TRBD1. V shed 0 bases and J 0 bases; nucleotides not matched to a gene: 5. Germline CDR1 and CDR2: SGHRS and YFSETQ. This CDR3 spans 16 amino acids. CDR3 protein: CASSLGQGGMNTEAFF. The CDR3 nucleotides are TGCGCCAGCAGCTTGGGACAGGGAGGGATGAACACTGAAGCTTTCTTT.

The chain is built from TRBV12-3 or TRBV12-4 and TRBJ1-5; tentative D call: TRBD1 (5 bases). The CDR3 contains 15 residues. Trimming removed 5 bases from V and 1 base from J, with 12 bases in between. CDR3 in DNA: TGTGCCAGCAGTCGTCGGGAGGGGAGCAATCAGCCCCAGCATTTT. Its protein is CASSRREGSNQPQHF.

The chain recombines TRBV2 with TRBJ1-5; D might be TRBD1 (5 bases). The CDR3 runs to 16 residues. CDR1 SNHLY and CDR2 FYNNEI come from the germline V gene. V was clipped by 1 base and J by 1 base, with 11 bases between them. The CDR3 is CASSEGLGVSNQPQHF. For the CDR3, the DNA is TGTGCCAGCAGTGAAGGTTTAGGGGTCAGCAATCAGCCCCAGCATTTT.

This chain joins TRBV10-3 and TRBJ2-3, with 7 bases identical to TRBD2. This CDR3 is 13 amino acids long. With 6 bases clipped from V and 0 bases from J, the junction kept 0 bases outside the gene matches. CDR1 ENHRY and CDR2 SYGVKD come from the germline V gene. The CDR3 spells CAISGGSTDTQYF. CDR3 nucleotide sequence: TGTGCCATCAGCGGGGGGAGCACAGATACGCAGTATTTT.

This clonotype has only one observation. CDR3: CASSLSNSGANVLTF. The CDR3, as DNA: TGTGCCAGCAGCTTATCTAACTCTGGGGCCAACGTCCTGACTTTC. V and J are TRBV7-3 and TRBJ2-6; D is undetermined. Germline CDR1 and CDR2: SGHTA and FQGTGA. Deletions cut 2 bases from V and 0 bases from J, with 5 bases between. CDR3 length: 15 residues. Looking up the rest from reference TRBV7-3 and TRBJ2-6 gives the full variable domain: GAGVSQTPSNKVTEKGKYVELRCDPISGHTALYWYRQSLGQGPEFLIYFQGTGAADDSGLPNDRFFAVRPEGSVSTLKIQRTERGDSAVYLCASSLSNSGANVLTFGAGSRLTVL.

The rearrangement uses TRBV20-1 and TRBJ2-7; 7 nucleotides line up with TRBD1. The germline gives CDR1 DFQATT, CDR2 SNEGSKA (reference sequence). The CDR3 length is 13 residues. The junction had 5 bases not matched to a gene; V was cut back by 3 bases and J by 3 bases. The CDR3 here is CSARGDRDYEQYF. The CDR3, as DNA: TGCAGTGCTAGGGGTGACAGGGACTACGAGCAGTACTTC.

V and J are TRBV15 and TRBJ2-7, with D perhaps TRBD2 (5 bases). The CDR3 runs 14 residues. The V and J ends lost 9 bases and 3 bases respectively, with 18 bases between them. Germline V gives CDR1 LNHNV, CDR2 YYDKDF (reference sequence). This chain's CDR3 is CATQGRDTDYEQYF. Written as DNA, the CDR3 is TGTGCCACTCAAGGGAGAGACACCGACTACGAGCAGTACTTC. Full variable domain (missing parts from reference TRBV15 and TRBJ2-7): DAMVIQNPRYQVTQFGKPVTLSCSQTLNHNVMYWYQQKSSQAPKLLFHYYDKDFNNEADTPDNFQSRRPNTSFCFLDIRSPGLGDTAMYLCATQGRDTDYEQYFGPGTRLTVT.

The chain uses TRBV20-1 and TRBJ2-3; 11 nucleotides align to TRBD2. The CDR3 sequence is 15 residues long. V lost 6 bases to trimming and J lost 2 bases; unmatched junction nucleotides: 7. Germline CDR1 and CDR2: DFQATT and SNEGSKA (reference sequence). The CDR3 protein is CSARTSGSLTDTQYF. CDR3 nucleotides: TGCAGTGCCAGGACTAGCGGGTCCCTCACAGATACGCAGTATTTT.

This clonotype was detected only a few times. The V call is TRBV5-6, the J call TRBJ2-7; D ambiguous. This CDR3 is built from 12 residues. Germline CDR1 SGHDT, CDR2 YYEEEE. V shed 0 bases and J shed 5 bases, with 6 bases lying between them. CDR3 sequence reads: CASSLVADEQYF. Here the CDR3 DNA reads TGTGCCAGCAGCTTGGTAGCAGACGAGCAGTACTTC.

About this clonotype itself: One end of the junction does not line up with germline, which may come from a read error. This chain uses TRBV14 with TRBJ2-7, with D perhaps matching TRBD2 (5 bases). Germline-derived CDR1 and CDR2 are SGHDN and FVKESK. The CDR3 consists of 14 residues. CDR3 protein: CASSLVGLAYKQYF. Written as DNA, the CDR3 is TGTGCCAGCAGCTTAGTAGGGCTAGCCTACAAGCAGTACTTC. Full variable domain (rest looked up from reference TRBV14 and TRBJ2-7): EAGVTQFPSHSVIEKGQTVTLRCDPISGHDNLYWYRRVMGKEIKFLLHFVKESKQDESGMPNNRFLAERTGGTYSTLKVQPAELEDSGVYFCASSLVGLAYKQYFGPGTRLTVT.

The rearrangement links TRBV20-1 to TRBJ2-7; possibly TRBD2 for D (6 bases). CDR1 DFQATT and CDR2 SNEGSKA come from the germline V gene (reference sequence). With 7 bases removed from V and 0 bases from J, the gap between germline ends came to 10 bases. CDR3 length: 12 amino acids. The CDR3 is CSVGLHSYEQYF. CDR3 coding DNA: TGCAGTGTGGGACTTCACTCCTACGAGCAGTACTTC.

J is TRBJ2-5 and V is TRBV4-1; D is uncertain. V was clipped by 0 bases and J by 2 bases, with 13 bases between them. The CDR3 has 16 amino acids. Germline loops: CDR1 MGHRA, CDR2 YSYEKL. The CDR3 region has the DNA TGCGCCAGCAGCCAAGATCCAGGCCGACGTCAAGAGACCCAGTACTTC. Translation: CASSQDPGRRQETQYF.

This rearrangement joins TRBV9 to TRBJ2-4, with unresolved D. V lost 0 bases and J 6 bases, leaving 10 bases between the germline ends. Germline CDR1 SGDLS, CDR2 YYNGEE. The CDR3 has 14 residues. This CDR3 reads CASSVEAHGNIQYF. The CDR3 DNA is TGTGCCAGCAGCGTAGAGGCGCATGGAAACATTCAGTACTTC.

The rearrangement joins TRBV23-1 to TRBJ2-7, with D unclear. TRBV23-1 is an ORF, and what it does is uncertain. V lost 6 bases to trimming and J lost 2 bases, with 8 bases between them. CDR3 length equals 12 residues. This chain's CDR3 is CASRPCAYEQYF. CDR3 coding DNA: TGCGCCAGCAGACCATGCGCCTACGAGCAGTACTTC.